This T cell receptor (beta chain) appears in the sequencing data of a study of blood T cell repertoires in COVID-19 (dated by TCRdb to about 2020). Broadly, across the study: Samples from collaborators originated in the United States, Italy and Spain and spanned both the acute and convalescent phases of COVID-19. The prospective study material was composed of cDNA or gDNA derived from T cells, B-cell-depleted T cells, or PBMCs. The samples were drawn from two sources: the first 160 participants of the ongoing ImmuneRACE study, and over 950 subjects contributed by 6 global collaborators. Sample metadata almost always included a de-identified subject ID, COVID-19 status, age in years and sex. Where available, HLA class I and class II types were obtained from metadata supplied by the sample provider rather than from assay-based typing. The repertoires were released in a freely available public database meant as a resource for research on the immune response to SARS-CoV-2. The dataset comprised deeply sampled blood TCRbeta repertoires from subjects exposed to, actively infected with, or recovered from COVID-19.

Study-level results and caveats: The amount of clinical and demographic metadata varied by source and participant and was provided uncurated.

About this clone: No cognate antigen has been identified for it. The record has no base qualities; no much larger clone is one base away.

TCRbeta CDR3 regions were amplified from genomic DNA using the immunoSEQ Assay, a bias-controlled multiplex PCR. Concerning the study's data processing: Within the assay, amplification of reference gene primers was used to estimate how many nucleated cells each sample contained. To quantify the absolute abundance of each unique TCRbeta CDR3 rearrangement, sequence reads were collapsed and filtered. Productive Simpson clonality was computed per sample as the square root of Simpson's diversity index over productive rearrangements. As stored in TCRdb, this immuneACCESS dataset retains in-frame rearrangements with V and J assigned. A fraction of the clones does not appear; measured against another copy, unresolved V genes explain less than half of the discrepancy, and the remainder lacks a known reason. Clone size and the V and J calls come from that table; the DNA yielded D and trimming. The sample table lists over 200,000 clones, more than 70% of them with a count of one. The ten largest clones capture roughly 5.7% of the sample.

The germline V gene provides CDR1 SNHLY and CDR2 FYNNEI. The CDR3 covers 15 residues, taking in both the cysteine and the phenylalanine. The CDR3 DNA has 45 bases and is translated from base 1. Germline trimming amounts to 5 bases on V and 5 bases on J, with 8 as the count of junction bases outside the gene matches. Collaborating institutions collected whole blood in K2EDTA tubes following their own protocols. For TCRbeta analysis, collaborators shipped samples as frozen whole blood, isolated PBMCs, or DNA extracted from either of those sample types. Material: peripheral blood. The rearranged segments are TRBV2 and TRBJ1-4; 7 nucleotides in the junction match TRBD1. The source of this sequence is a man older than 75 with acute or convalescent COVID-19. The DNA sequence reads TGTGCCAGCAGTTTCATAGGGACAGAGAATGAAAAACTGTTTTTT. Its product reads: CASSFIGTENEKLFF.